The 32 T cell receptor beta chains presented below share a single source sample, sequenced in a study of blood T cell repertoires in COVID-19. Repertoires were generated with immunoSEQ multiplex PCR, while TCRdb's copy carries only in-frame clones and drops some. This table holds around 78,000 clones, 80% to 90% found once. Sequenced sample: peripheral blood. The receptors originated from a man aged 50-59 years with active or convalescent COVID-19.

This clone has only one observation. V and J are TRBV3-1 (or the pseudogene TRBV3-2) and TRBJ2-7, with TRBD2 identical over 12 bases. Unmatched junction bases numbered 10, after V lost 6 bases and J lost 7 bases. This CDR3 is built from 15 residues. Germline values: CDR1 LGHDT, CDR2 YNNKEL (reference sequence). This CDR3 reads CASRTQTSGRHEQYF. CDR3 sequence (DNA): TGTGCCAGCAGGACTCAGACTAGCGGGAGACATGAGCAGTACTTC.

The rearrangement links TRBV6-1 to TRBJ2-1; 8 bases fit TRBD1. Trimming removed 3 bases from V and 7 bases from J; junction bases left unmatched: 8. This CDR3 has 15 residues. CDR1 and CDR2 from the germline V gene are MNHNS and SASEGT. This CDR3 is CASSEGQVVGNEQFF. CDR3 coding DNA: TGTGCCAGCAGTGAGGGACAGGTGGTTGGGAATGAGCAGTTCTTC.

This clone showed up just once. CDR3 nucleotide sequence: TGCGCCAGCAGCCCCAGCGACGGGTATGGCTACACCTTC. Amino acids: CASSPSDGYGYTF. V is TRBV5-1 and J is TRBJ1-2; no definite D call. Germline-derived CDR1 and CDR2 are SGHRS and YFSETQ. The length of the CDR3 is 13 residues. V was pared by 4 bases and J by 5 bases, with 12 bases between.

This chain joins TRBV2 and TRBJ1-2; tentative D call: TRBD1 (6 bases). CDR3 size: 16 residues. From germline, CDR1 is SNHLY and CDR2 FYNNEI. Trimming took off 1 base at V and 6 bases at J, with 18 bases between the two ends. CDR3 nucleotides: TGTGCCAGCAGTGAAGGGACAGAACCAACCGCGCATGGCTACACCTTC. Its translation: CASSEGTEPTAHGYTF.

This clone was found a few times. V is TRBV6-6 and J is TRBJ2-7, with a possible D match to TRBD1 (6 bases). Germline CDR1 is MNHNY and CDR2 is SVGAGI (reference sequence). Trimming pared 7 bases from V and 7 bases from J, leaving 20 bases between. The CDR3 spans 14 residues. This CDR3 is CASNPRWGLGEQYF. CDR3 coding DNA: TGTGCCAGCAACCCACGATGGGGGCTGGGTGAGCAGTACTTC.

This chain connects TRBV19 to TRBJ2-1; 13 bases match TRBD2. The CDR3 sequence is 15 residues long. From germline, CDR1 is LNHDA and CDR2 SQIVND (reference sequence). V trimming: 2 bases; J trimming: 10 bases; junction bases outside the gene matches: 5. The CDR3 sequence: CASSIWGLAGSEQFF. For the CDR3, the DNA is TGTGCCAGTAGTATATGGGGACTAGCGGGGAGCGAGCAGTTCTTC.

The chain has TRBV11-3 and TRBJ2-3; TRBD1 matches 9 bases. V lost 6 bases to trimming and J lost 3 bases; unmatched junction nucleotides: 10. Germline V gene data show CDR1 as SGHNT and CDR2 as YENEEA. This CDR3 comprises 16 residues. The CDR3 loop reads CASRSGTGTGTDTQYF. CDR3 in DNA: TGTGCCAGCAGATCTGGGACCGGGACAGGGACAGATACGCAGTATTTT.

The V gene is TRBV6-5, the J gene TRBJ1-6; 8 bases agree with TRBD1. The CDR3 contains 13 residues. CDR1 MNHEY and CDR2 SVGAGI come from the germline V gene. The V gene end was trimmed by 7 bases and the J gene end by 8 bases; junction bases not matched to a gene: 4. CDR3 sequence (DNA): TGTGCCAGCATTGGACAGGGTTATTCACCCCTCCACTTT. Translated: CASIGQGYSPLHF.

This chain connects TRBV7-8 to TRBJ1-2; D possibly corresponds to TRBD1 (5 bases). The V end was cut by 1 base, the J end by 3 bases, with 9 bases between. CDR1 is SGHVS and CDR2 is FQNEAQ in the germline V gene. This CDR3 region has 14 residues. The CDR3, as DNA: TGTGCCAGCAGCTTAGGGGGGGAGTACTATGGCTACACCTTC. Protein sequence: CASSLGGEYYGYTF.

This chain connects TRBV19 to TRBJ1-4; D possibly corresponds to TRBD1 (6 bases). Looked up from germline, CDR1 is LNHDA and CDR2 is SQIVND (reference sequence). Trimming left V 7 bases short and J 4 bases short, with 13 bases between. This CDR3 contains 14 residues. As DNA, the CDR3 is TGTGCCAGTAACGTGGGGGCGCATAATGAAAAACTGTTTTTT. Protein sequence: CASNVGAHNEKLFF.

The chain carries TRBV4-3 and TRBJ2-3; 10 positions agree with TRBD2. The length of the CDR3 is 17 residues. The V segment lost 0 bases and the J segment 6 bases; nucleotides outside the gene matches: 9. Germline assignment: CDR1 LGHNA and CDR2 YSLEER. CDR3 region: CASSQEEQAGGLDTQYF. The CDR3 DNA reads as TGCGCCAGCAGCCAAGAAGAGCAAGCGGGGGGGCTGGATACGCAGTATTTT.

The V call is TRBV18, the J call TRBJ2-4; 7 nucleotides agree with TRBD1. The CDR3 length is 14 residues. Germline CDR1 and CDR2: KGHSH and LQKENI. The trim removed 5 bases at V and 1 base at J, leaving 2 bases unmatched. CDR3: CASSSQGAKNIQYF. The CDR3 DNA is TGTGCCAGCTCATCACAGGGGGCCAAAAACATTCAGTACTTC.

This clone occurred once. The chain has TRBV30 and TRBJ1-4, with TRBD1 matching over 9 bases. With 1 base clipped from V and 8 bases from J, the junction kept 8 bases outside the gene matches. Germline CDR1 GTSNPN, CDR2 SVGIG (reference sequence). The CDR3 contains 15 residues. Here the CDR3 DNA reads TGTGCCTGGAGTGGGACAAGGACAGGGGACGAAAAACTGTTTTTT. As protein: CAWSGTRTGDEKLFF.

The chain employs TRBV4-1 and TRBJ2-7; 12 bases map to TRBD2. Losses at the gene ends were 0 bases for V and 2 bases for J; bases not matched to a gene: 2. Per germline, CDR1 MGHRA and CDR2 YSYEKL. The CDR3 contains 16 residues. For the CDR3, the DNA is TGCGCCAGCAGCCAAGAAAGACTAGCGGGAGCCTACGAGCAGTACTTC. Its protein is CASSQERLAGAYEQYF.

For the CDR3, the DNA is TGCGCCAGCACTACAGGGGTCGGTGATGGCTACACCTTC. Its protein product is CASTTGVGDGYTF. V and J are TRBV5-1 and TRBJ1-2, with 7 positions matching TRBD1. This CDR3 region has 13 residues. Germline V CDR1 and CDR2: SGHRS, YFSETQ. The trim removed 6 bases at V and 6 bases at J, leaving 8 bases unmatched.

There are a few counts of this clone. This rearrangement joins TRBV27 to TRBJ2-1; D call uncertain. The germline gives CDR1 MNHEY, CDR2 SMNVEV (reference sequence). Trimming cost V 0 bases and J 15 bases, with 18 bases left between them. CDR3 length: 14 amino acids. This chain's CDR3 is CASSLSPPPWRGFF. DNA for the CDR3: TGTGCCAGCAGTTTATCGCCCCCCCCCTGGCGCGGGTTCTTC.

This clone was recorded a few times. Other DNA sequences in the sample encode the same CDR3. This chain uses TRBV5-1 with TRBJ2-5; D unclear. CDR1 and CDR2 from the germline V gene are SGHRS and YFSETQ. Trimming took off 0 bases at V and 5 bases at J, with 14 bases between the two ends. The CDR3 totals 15 residues. The CDR3 region is CASSLAGYGSETQYF. CDR3 DNA: TGCGCCAGCAGCTTGGCAGGTTACGGTTCGGAGACCCAGTACTTC.

The V and J genes are TRBV4-3 and TRBJ2-3; 9 bases align to TRBD2. With V trimmed by 4 bases and J by 0 bases, 17 bases remained unmatched. This CDR3 is built from 20 residues. Germline assignment: CDR1 LGHNA and CDR2 YSLEER. The CDR3 region has the DNA TGCGCCAGCAGCCGTAACTACTGGGCAGCGGGGGGTTTTAGCACAGATACGCAGTATTTT. Translation gives CASSRNYWAAGGFSTDTQYF.

J is TRBJ2-1 and V is TRBV19; TRBD2 matches at 12 bases. The CDR3 is 16 amino acids. Germline lookup yields CDR1 LNHDA and CDR2 SQIVND (reference sequence). The J segment lost 6 bases and the V segment lost 2 bases, leaving 5 bases of the junction unmatched. As DNA, the CDR3 is TGTGCCAGTAGTATACCATCTAGCGGGAGGGGCAATGAGCAGTTCTTC. Its translation: CASSIPSSGRGNEQFF.

J is TRBJ1-2 and V is TRBV6-5; no clear D. The CDR3 sequence is 13 residues long. V lost 4 bases and J lost 5, with 11 bases in between. Germline V gene sequence: CDR1 MNHEY, CDR2 SVGAGI. The CDR3 DNA reads as TGTGCCAGCAGTTCCGAGGGAGGGTATGGCTACACCTTC. Translated, it gives CASSSEGGYGYTF.

This clone appeared once. The rearrangement links TRBV19 to TRBJ2-7; 7 positions agree with TRBD2. CDR1 and CDR2 (germline): LNHDA, SQIVND (reference sequence). Germline trimming cut 7 bases from V and 0 bases from J; bases unmatched to any gene: 6. CDR3 length: 14 amino acids. CDR3 sequence reads: CASKRAGDSYEQYF. Here the CDR3 DNA reads TGTGCCAGTAAAAGGGCGGGGGACTCCTACGAGCAGTACTTC.

The chain is built from TRBV5-1 and TRBJ2-1; the match to TRBD1 covers 8 bases. The V segment lost 4 bases and the J segment 12 bases; nucleotides outside the gene matches: 3. The CDR3 length is 11 residues. The germline gives CDR1 SGHRS, CDR2 YFSETQ. The CDR3 nucleotides are TGCGCCAGCAGCCCCGACAGGGGGCAGTTCTTC. Amino acid sequence: CASSPDRGQFF.

The V call is TRBV7-9, the J call TRBJ2-3; D perhaps matches TRBD2 (6 bases). The V end lost 1 base, the J end lost 3 bases, and 8 bases lay between the germline ends. This CDR3 has 14 amino acids. Germline-derived CDR1 and CDR2 are SEHNR and FQNEAQ (reference sequence). The CDR3 protein is CASSLVAGTDTQYF. CDR3 nucleotide sequence: TGTGCCAGCAGCTTAGTGGCGGGGACAGATACGCAGTATTTT.

V is TRBV6-5 and J is TRBJ2-7; TRBD2 matches 8 bases. The CDR3 is 13 residues long. The junction had 10 bases not matched to a gene; V was cut back by 8 bases and J by 7 bases. Germline lookup yields CDR1 MNHEY and CDR2 SVGAGI. CDR3 DNA: TGTGCCAGCGGAACGGGGGGGAGGTGGGAGCAGTACTTC. It is translated as CASGTGGRWEQYF.

The chain joins TRBV28 to TRBJ2-7; TRBD1 agrees at 7 bases. V lost 7 bases to trimming and J lost 2 bases; unmatched junction nucleotides: 11. The CDR3 runs 15 residues. Germline CDR1 reads MDHEN; CDR2 reads SYDVKM. The CDR3 bases are TGTGCCAGCACCCCAACTGGGGACAGCACCTACGAGCAGTACTTC. Its protein product is CASTPTGDSTYEQYF. The full variable domain, with the rest looked up from reference TRBV28 and TRBJ2-7, is DVKVTQSSRYLVKRTGEKVFLECVQDMDHENMFWYRQDPGLGLRLIYFSYDVKMKEKGDIPEGYSVSREKKERFSLILESASTNQTSMYLCASTPTGDSTYEQYFGPGTRLTVT.

The chain links TRBV6-2 or TRBV6-3 to TRBJ2-2, with 9 nucleotides matching TRBD2. After removal of 2 bases from V and 8 bases from J, the junction contained 12 bases not matched to a gene. Per the germline V gene, CDR1 is MNHEY and CDR2 is SVGEGT. The CDR3 runs 17 residues. CDR3 residues: CASSYADRGGASGELFF. CDR3 DNA sequence: TGTGCCAGCAGTTACGCGGATCGCGGGGGGGCATCGGGGGAGCTGTTTTTT.

This chain links TRBV5-6 with TRBJ1-6; weak D call: TRBD1 (6 bases). V was shortened by 1 base and J by 2 bases, with 13 bases between the two germline ends. Germline CDR1 is SGHDT and CDR2 is YYEEEE. The CDR3 consists of 17 residues. CDR3 residues: CASSLSRGLTYNSPLHF. In DNA form, the CDR3 reads TGTGCCAGCAGCTTGTCAAGGGGGTTAACCTATAATTCACCCCTCCACTTT.

This chain joins TRBV30 and TRBJ2-2; 15 nucleotides match TRBD2. Germline V lookup: CDR1 GTSNPN, CDR2 SVGIG (reference sequence). With V trimmed by 2 bases and J by 5 bases, 9 bases remained unmatched. This CDR3 has 18 residues. The CDR3 here is CAWSMGGLAGGLTGELFF. The DNA of the CDR3 is TGTGCCTGGAGTATGGGGGGACTAGCGGGAGGATTAACCGGGGAGCTGTTTTTT. Supplemented by reference TRBV30 and TRBJ2-2, the full variable domain reads SQTIHQWPATLVQPVGSPLSLECTVEGTSNPNLYWYRQAAGRGLQLLFYSVGIGQISSEVPQNLSASRPQDRQFILSSKKLLLSDSGFYLCAWSMGGLAGGLTGELFFGEGSRLTVL.

J is TRBJ2-1 and V is TRBV6-5, with D possibly being TRBD2 (6 bases). The CDR3 has 15 residues. Germline V gene data show CDR1 as MNHEY and CDR2 as SVGAGI. Trimming shortened V by 6 bases and J by 6 bases, and 18 bases separated the two germline ends. The CDR3 loop reads CASSLPVGGSNEQFF. The DNA of the CDR3 is TGTGCCAGCAGCCTCCCTGTAGGAGGGAGCAATGAGCAGTTCTTC.

The chain is built from TRBV11-2 and TRBJ1-1, with D maybe TRBD1 (6 bases). Trimming stripped 6 bases from V and 4 bases from J, with 18 bases between. This CDR3 region has 15 residues. CDR1 and CDR2 (germline): SGHAT, FQNNGV. DNA for the CDR3: TGTGCCAGCAGGCCTGCCGGGGGGGCGGGCACTGAAGCTTTCTTT. This codes for CASRPAGGAGTEAFF.

This chain links TRBV19 with TRBJ2-1, with 14 nucleotides matching TRBD2. J lost 8 bases, V lost 3 bases, and 3 bases had no gene match. Germline loops: CDR1 LNHDA, CDR2 SQIVND (reference sequence). This CDR3 has 15 residues. CDR3: CASSILGLAGDEQFF. The DNA of the CDR3 is TGTGCCAGTAGTATTTTGGGACTAGCGGGGGATGAGCAGTTCTTC.

V gene TRBV2 combines with J gene TRBJ1-6, with 10 bases matching TRBD1. V trimming: 4 bases; J trimming: 4 bases; junction bases outside the gene matches: 4. This CDR3 comprises 16 residues. From germline, CDR1 is SNHLY and CDR2 FYNNEI. CDR3 residues: CASSGQGARYNSPLHF. The CDR3 DNA reads TGTGCCAGCAGTGGACAGGGGGCGAGGTATAATTCACCCCTCCACTTT.